One and the same sample provided the 30 T cell receptor beta chains below, sequenced in a study of T cells after yellow fever vaccination. TCRdb re-called the 5' RACE reads through MiXCR, storing one row per CDR3 protein. The table has a few hundred thousand distinct CDR3 sequences, over 3% seen once. The specimen was PBMCs, collected 15 days after the yellow fever booster vaccination. Source of these receptors: a young man who received the YFV17D yellow fever vaccine.

This clonotype showed up many times. V usage is TRBV4-1 and J usage is TRBJ1-4; D might be TRBD1 (5 bases). The germline CDR1 and CDR2 sequences are MGHRA and YSYEKL. The CDR3 sequence is 15 residues long. The germline V and J ends were trimmed by 1 base and 8 bases, with 14 bases remaining between them. For the CDR3, the DNA is TGCGCCAGCAGCCAAGGCACGACCTGGGGCGAAAAACTGTTTTTT. Its translation: CASSQGTTWGEKLFF.

At least ten counts were recorded for this clonotype. The J gene is TRBJ1-1, the V gene TRBV12-3 or TRBV12-4; possibly TRBD1 for D (5 bases). The ends were cut back, 9 bases at V and 4 bases at J, with 27 bases in the middle. The CDR3 consists of 17 residues. The chain's CDR3 is CASASGTWFQQSTEAFF. The CDR3 nucleotides read TGTGCCAGTGCTTCCGGGACGTGGTTTCAACAAAGCACTGAAGCTTTCTTT.

Ten or more counts support this clonotype. The chain combines TRBV7-3 with TRBJ2-1, with 10 bases that match TRBD2. The germline V gene encodes CDR1 SGHTA and CDR2 FQGTGA. The CDR3 contains 15 residues. After removal of 5 bases from V and 8 bases from J, the junction contained 9 bases not matched to a gene. CDR3 bases: TGTGCCAGCAGCCCGAGCGGGGGGGCGGGAGATGAGCAGTTCTTC. Protein: CASSPSGGAGDEQFF.

This clonotype was recorded many times. The V call is TRBV3-1, the J call TRBJ2-7; 9 nucleotides agree with TRBD2. The CDR3 is 15 amino acids. Germline V gives CDR1 LGHDT, CDR2 YNNKEL (reference sequence). Germline trimming cut 2 bases from V and 2 bases from J; bases unmatched to any gene: 4. CDR3 loop: CASSQRAGGAYEQYF. The CDR3 coding sequence is TGTGCCAGCAGCCAAAGAGCGGGGGGCGCCTACGAGCAGTACTTC.

This clonotype was counted ten times or more. J is TRBJ2-4 and V is TRBV4-1, with a weak D call TRBD1 (5 bases). The CDR3 consists of 15 residues. V was clipped by 6 bases and J by 5 bases, with 17 bases between them. CDR1 is MGHRA and CDR2 is YSYEKL in the germline V gene. The CDR3 loop reads CASSQFGDRENIQYF. The CDR3 DNA is TGCGCCAGCAGTCAATTTGGAGACAGAGAAAACATTCAGTACTTC.

This clonotype was observed many times. The chain carries TRBV6-2 or TRBV6-3 and TRBJ2-4; tentatively, D is TRBD1 (6 bases). V was shortened by 5 bases and J by 7 bases, with 12 bases between the two germline ends. CDR1 is MNHEY, CDR2 SVGEGT, per germline. This CDR3 region has 13 residues. Here the CDR3 reads CASSGGRVNIQYF. CDR3 nucleotide sequence: TGTGCCAGCAGTGGGGGCAGGGTTAACATTCAGTACTTC.

Points on this clonotype: A read error may be the cause here, since a much bigger clone is one base away. The chain links TRBV5-1 to TRBJ2-5, with 9 bases identical to TRBD2. The CDR3 has 15 amino acids. V lost 4 bases, J lost 4 bases, and 8 bases stayed unmatched. From germline, CDR1 is SGHRS and CDR2 YFSETQ. In DNA form, the CDR3 reads TGCGCCAGCAGCATAGGGACTAGCTCAGGAGAGACCCAGTACTTC. This sequence encodes CASSIGTSSGETQYF.

At least ten counts were recorded for this clonotype. The rearrangement links TRBV12-3 or TRBV12-4 to TRBJ2-1; tentative D call: TRBD1 (5 bases). With 3 bases removed from V and 9 bases from J, the gap between germline ends came to 15 bases. This CDR3 is 14 amino acids long. CDR3 sequence (DNA): TGTGCCAGCAGTTTCTCAACAGGAACCGGTGAGCAGTTCTTC. Its protein is CASSFSTGTGEQFF.

This clonotype has at least ten counts. The J gene is TRBJ1-4, the V gene TRBV6-6; D gene uncertain. The germline V and J ends were trimmed by 1 base and 0 bases, with 6 bases remaining between them. CDR3 length: 15 amino acids. CDR1 and CDR2 from the germline V gene are MNHNY and SVGAGI (reference sequence). CDR3 nucleotides: TGTGCCAGCAGTTACTTGACTTCAACTAATGAAAAACTGTTTTTT. Residues: CASSYLTSTNEKLFF.

This clonotype showed up many times. This CDR3 reads CASRPAGGPSGELFF. In nucleotides, the CDR3 is TGTGCCAGCCGCCCGGCGGGGGGGCCCTCCGGGGAGCTGTTTTTT. The V and J genes are TRBV6-5 and TRBJ2-2; the match to TRBD2 covers 9 bases. Losses at the gene ends were 8 bases for V and 6 bases for J; bases not matched to a gene: 10. Germline CDR1 MNHEY, CDR2 SVGAGI. The CDR3 totals 15 residues.

This clonotype was observed at least ten times. The genes are TRBV4-2 and TRBJ2-3; D not certain. Germline loops: CDR1 LGHNA, CDR2 YNFKEQ. The CDR3 length is 16 residues. Deletions cut 0 bases from V and 2 bases from J, with 12 bases between. CDR3 region: CASSQDLTALTDTQYF. The CDR3 DNA reads TGTGCCAGCAGCCAAGATTTAACGGCTCTCACAGATACGCAGTATTTT.

Ten or more counts support this clonotype. The chain couples TRBV12-3 or TRBV12-4 to TRBJ1-3, with TRBD1 identical over 7 bases. V gave up 7 bases and J gave up 4 bases; unmatched junction bases: 7. The CDR3 has 14 residues. The CDR3 bases are TGTGCCAGCACCCTAGGGGACAGCGGAAACACCATATATTTT. This encodes CASTLGDSGNTIYF.

The table lists this clonotype with many counts. The CDR3 region is CATSETGTHSTDTQYF. The CDR3 DNA reads TGTGCCACCAGTGAAACCGGGACACATAGCACAGATACGCAGTATTTT. This rearrangement joins TRBV24-1 to TRBJ2-3; perhaps TRBD1 as D (6 bases). This CDR3 has 16 amino acids. V gave up 4 bases and J gave up 0 bases, with 13 bases separating them. Per germline, CDR1 KGHDR and CDR2 SFDVKD.

This clonotype has ten or more counts. V and J are TRBV7-2 and TRBJ2-3; 11 positions match TRBD2. Germline lookup yields CDR1 SGHTA and CDR2 FQGNSA. V shed 5 bases and J 5 bases; nucleotides not matched to a gene: 12. The CDR3 has 17 residues. Written as DNA, the CDR3 is TGTGCCAGCAGCCCCGAACTAGCGGGGGCTCGAGGAGATACGCAGTATTTT. It specifies CASSPELAGARGDTQYF.

This clonotype was found many times. The V call is TRBV10-3, the J call TRBJ2-1; TRBD2 matches 7 bases. J gave up 2 bases and V 2 bases, and 3 bases lay outside the gene matches. Germline lookup yields CDR1 ENHRY and CDR2 SYGVKD. This CDR3 comprises 15 residues. Here the CDR3 reads CAISEQSGTYNEQFF. The DNA for the CDR3 is TGTGCCATCAGTGAGCAAAGCGGGACCTACAATGAGCAGTTCTTC.

This clonotype was detected ten times or more. The J gene is TRBJ2-2, the V gene TRBV12-3 or TRBV12-4; D perhaps matches TRBD2 (6 bases). CDR3 length equals 17 residues. The ends were cut back, 2 bases at V and 2 bases at J, with 15 bases in the middle. CDR3 region: CASSLRRGTFNTGELFF. CDR3 bases: TGTGCCAGCAGTTTACGACGGGGGACTTTTAACACCGGGGAGCTGTTTTTT.

At least ten counts were recorded for this clonotype. The rearrangement joins TRBV27 to TRBJ1-2, with TRBD1 matching 9 bases. V lost 5 bases to trimming and J lost 5 bases; unmatched junction nucleotides: 6. From germline, CDR1 is MNHEY and CDR2 SMNVEV (reference sequence). The CDR3 is made up of 14 amino acids. Written as DNA, the CDR3 is TGTGCCAGCAGTGGAACAGGGGGCTGGTATGGCTACACCTTC. Translating gives CASSGTGGWYGYTF.

This clonotype was recorded many times. The V call is TRBV5-6, the J call TRBJ1-2; the D gene is possibly TRBD1 (6 bases). The germline V gene has CDR1 SGHDT and CDR2 YYEEEE. V was trimmed by 4 bases and J by 3 bases, leaving 10 bases between them. The length of the CDR3 is 13 residues. The CDR3, as DNA: TGTGCCAGCAGCCCACAGGGTGACTATGGCTACACCTTC. Translation gives CASSPQGDYGYTF. Combining the CDR3 with reference TRBV5-6 and TRBJ1-2 gives the whole variable domain DAGVTQSPTHLIKTRGQQVTLRCSPKSGHDTVSWYQQALGQGPQFIFQYYEEEERQRGNFPDRFSGHQFPNYSSELNVNALLLGDSALYLCASSPQGDYGYTFGSGTRLTVV.

Many counts were recorded for this clonotype. V usage is TRBV20-1 and J usage is TRBJ2-7, with D perhaps assigned TRBD1 or TRBD2 (6 bases each). Germline CDR1 is DFQATT and CDR2 is SNEGSKA (reference sequence). Trimming shortened V by 3 bases and J by 3 bases, and 18 bases separated the two germline ends. The CDR3 loop spans 15 amino acids. The CDR3 coding sequence is TGCAGTGCTAGGGAGGGACAAATCAGTCGCTACGAGCAGTACGTC. This codes for CSAREGQISRYEQYV.

This clonotype showed up many times. The chain employs TRBV29-1 and TRBJ2-5; D is perhaps TRBD2 (7 bases). This CDR3 spans 14 amino acids. Trimming shortened V by 6 bases and J by 5 bases, and 19 bases separated the two germline ends. Per germline, CDR1 SQVTM and CDR2 ANQGSEA. CDR3 sequence (DNA): TGCAGCGTGACGGGGGGCAGGGAGTGGGAGACCCAGTACTTC. Its protein product is CSVTGGREWETQYF.

Many counts were recorded for this clonotype. The chain carries TRBV19 and TRBJ1-5, with D perhaps TRBD1 (5 bases). The V gene lost 9 bases and the J gene lost 1 base, with 16 bases spanning the gap. Per germline, CDR1 LNHDA and CDR2 SQIVND (reference sequence). The CDR3 totals 15 residues. The CDR3 protein is CASSGLGTSNQPQHF. CDR3 coding DNA: TGTGCCAGCTCGGGACTCGGAACGAGCAATCAGCCCCAGCATTTT.

This clonotype has more than one count but fewer than ten. The J gene is TRBJ2-5, the V gene TRBV14, with TRBD1 matching over 11 bases. Germline lookup yields CDR1 SGHDN and CDR2 FVKESK. The CDR3 is 16 residues long. V lost 2 bases, J lost 3 bases, and 5 bases stayed unmatched. CDR3 sequence: CASSQLGQGGKETQYF. The CDR3 DNA follows: TGTGCCAGCAGCCAATTGGGACAGGGGGGTAAAGAGACCCAGTACTTC.

This clonotype was detected only a few times. This sequence joins TRBV3-1 and TRBJ2-5; D gene uncertain. CDR1 and CDR2 from the germline V gene are LGHDT and YNNKEL (reference sequence). The CDR3 sequence is 15 residues long. Trimming took 4 bases from V and 0 from J, leaving 12 bases between them. CDR3 residues: CASSRPLMYQETQYF. As DNA, the CDR3 is TGTGCCAGCAGCCGCCCCTTGATGTACCAAGAGACCCAGTACTTC.

In its sample, this clonotype was seen many times. The gene calls are TRBV3-1 and TRBJ2-5; 8 bases line up with TRBD2. The CDR3 loop spans 14 amino acids. Germline lookup yields CDR1 LGHDT and CDR2 YNNKEL (reference sequence). The V gene end was trimmed by 3 bases and the J gene end by 1 base; junction bases not matched to a gene: 1. CDR3 residues: CASSHAGGQETQYF. The CDR3 DNA is TGTGCCAGCAGCCACGCGGGGGGCCAAGAGACCCAGTACTTC.

This clonotype was detected many times. The chain couples TRBV20-1 to TRBJ2-7; 12 nucleotides align to TRBD1. Germline V lookup: CDR1 DFQATT, CDR2 SNEGSKA (reference sequence). There are 14 residues in the CDR3. V was pared by 5 bases and J by 1 base, with 3 bases of the junction left unmatched. The CDR3 sequence is CSAWDRGPSYEQYF. In nucleotides, the CDR3 is TGCAGTGCTTGGGACAGGGGGCCATCCTACGAGCAGTACTTC.

This clonotype was counted at least ten times. The chain has TRBV27 and TRBJ2-7; no definite D call. This CDR3 spans 16 amino acids. V lost 3 bases and J 5 bases, leaving 20 bases between the germline ends. Germline V gene sequence: CDR1 MNHEY, CDR2 SMNVEV (reference sequence). The CDR3 DNA reads TGTGCCAGCAGTTTCTTTGTCGGCAGACCCACTAACGAGCAGTACTTC. It yields the protein CASSFFVGRPTNEQYF.

The sample holds many counts of this clonotype. The chain carries TRBV12-3 or TRBV12-4 and TRBJ1-1; 8 bases align to TRBD1. The CDR3 spans 13 residues. The V gene end was trimmed by 5 bases and the J gene end by 11 bases; junction bases not matched to a gene: 10. The CDR3 nucleotides are TGTGCCAGCAGTACCGGACAGGGTAAAGGGGCTTTCTTT. Its protein product is CASSTGQGKGAFF.

The table lists this clonotype with many counts. This chain connects TRBV5-1 to TRBJ1-1, with D uncertain. Trimming shortened V by 7 bases and J by 5 bases, and 15 bases separated the two germline ends. Germline V lookup: CDR1 SGHRS, CDR2 YFSETQ. The CDR3 runs 13 residues. CDR3 in DNA: TGCGCCAGCGTTATGGTGTCGGGGACTGAAGCTTTCTTT. Its protein is CASVMVSGTEAFF.

A note on this clonotype: Since a much larger clone is just one base distant, this may be a read error. The chain uses TRBV6-1 and TRBJ1-5, with 7 bases matching TRBD1. V gave up 8 bases and J gave up 6 bases; unmatched junction bases: 13. CDR3 length equals 15 residues. Germline V gives CDR1 MNHNS, CDR2 SASEGT. This CDR3 is CASGPTGENGQPQHF. The CDR3, as DNA: TGTGCCAGCGGCCCAACAGGGGAGAATGGTCAGCCCCAGCATTTT.

This clonotype was recorded a few times. The chain joins TRBV12-3 or TRBV12-4 to TRBJ1-5; D call uncertain. This CDR3 has 14 amino acids. The V end was cut by 1 base, the J end by 3 bases, with 7 bases between. The DNA for the CDR3 is TGTGCCAGCAGTTTAGGGCAGGCCAATCAGCCCCAGCATTTT. The encoded protein is CASSLGQANQPQHF.